Below are 22 T cell receptor beta chains sequenced from a single sample in a study of shared clonotypes between healthy human individuals. Profiling relied on immunoSEQ multiplex PCR, and the TCRdb table lists in-frame clones only, not all of them. The data hold over 700,000 clones, with over 55% observed a single time. Sequencing was done on a sample of memory CD4+ T cells sorted from blood. Noted subset: CD45RA-negative fraction. These receptors were obtained from a woman between 25 and 40 years old in good health.

J is TRBJ2-3 and V is TRBV30, with D maybe TRBD2 (6 bases). Germline CDR1 is GTSNPN and CDR2 is SVGIG (reference sequence). The CDR3 covers 15 residues. The ends were cut back, 0 bases at V and 4 bases at J, with 14 bases in the middle. The CDR3 region has the DNA TGTGCCTGGAGTGTAAAGGGGACTGGGGCAGATACGCAGTATTTT. Its protein is CAWSVKGTGADTQYF.

The chain has TRBV28 and TRBJ2-7; 11 bases match TRBD2. Germline V gene sequence: CDR1 MDHEN, CDR2 SYDVKM. V dropped 4 bases and J dropped 7; count of bases not matched to a gene: 12. The CDR3 covers 16 residues. The CDR3 loop is CASSSLTSGSGGEQYF. As DNA, the CDR3 is TGTGCCAGCAGTTCCCTTACTAGCGGGAGCGGGGGAGAGCAGTACTTC.

This clone was detected only a few times. This chain uses TRBV5-5 with TRBJ2-3; tentative D call: TRBD2 (5 bases). Per germline, CDR1 SGHKS and CDR2 YYEKEE (reference sequence). V dropped 0 bases and J dropped 2 bases, with 7 bases sitting between them. There are 14 residues in the CDR3. The CDR3 protein is CASSLGGPTDTQYF. Here the CDR3 DNA reads TGTGCCAGCAGCTTGGGCGGGCCCACAGATACGCAGTATTTT.

V and J are TRBV18 and TRBJ2-6; 9 bases agree with TRBD1. Germline CDR1 is KGHSH and CDR2 is LQKENI. This CDR3 has 17 residues. The junction had 10 bases not matched to a gene; V was cut back by 6 bases and J by 4 bases. CDR3 loop: CASSDRGSMGGANVLTF. The CDR3 bases are TGTGCCAGCTCGGACAGGGGCTCGATGGGAGGGGCCAACGTCCTGACTTTC.

This clone was recorded a few times. The chain couples TRBV7-9 to TRBJ1-1; D remains unclear. CDR3 size: 12 residues. Germline assignment: CDR1 SEHNR and CDR2 FQNEAQ (reference sequence). V dropped 4 bases and J dropped 6 bases, with 9 bases sitting between them. CDR3 nucleotide sequence: TGTGCCAGCAGCTACCACAGCGCTGAAGCTTTCTTT. This gives the protein CASSYHSAEAFF.

This clone was seen a few times. Other DNA sequences in the sample encode the same CDR3. The rearrangement uses TRBV6-5 and TRBJ1-5; D unresolved. This CDR3 is 15 amino acids long. The germline V gene encodes CDR1 MNHEY and CDR2 SVGAGI. The ends were cut back, 2 bases at V and 1 base at J, with 9 bases in the middle. This CDR3 reads CASSYQKGSNQPQHF. The CDR3 region has the DNA TGTGCCAGCAGTTACCAAAAAGGAAGCAATCAGCCCCAGCATTTT.

This rearrangement joins TRBV4-1 to TRBJ1-6; D is unclear. The CDR3 totals 13 residues. The V gene lost 1 base and the J gene lost 9 bases, with 7 bases spanning the gap. Germline assignment: CDR1 MGHRA and CDR2 YSYEKL. CDR3 in amino acids: CASSQARGSPLHF. In DNA, the CDR3 is TGCGCCAGCAGCCAAGCTCGGGGTTCACCCCTCCACTTT.

The J gene is TRBJ2-3, the V gene TRBV6-6; TRBD1 matches at 9 bases. The CDR3 covers 13 residues. Germline V lookup: CDR1 MNHNY, CDR2 SVGAGI (reference sequence). After removal of 6 bases from V and 3 bases from J, the junction contained 1 base not matched to a gene. The CDR3 loop reads CASRGTGTDTQYF. In DNA, the CDR3 is TGTGCCAGCAGGGGGACAGGGACAGATACGCAGTATTTT.

This clone was found many times. V usage is TRBV27 and J usage is TRBJ1-4, with 7 bases lining up with TRBD1. Germline CDR1 and CDR2: MNHEY and SMNVEV (reference sequence). The junction had 5 bases not matched to a gene; V was cut back by 8 bases and J by 5 bases. The CDR3 totals 13 residues. The CDR3 nucleotides are TGTGCCAGCGGGACAGCGGTAAATGAAAAACTGTTTTTT. Its translation: CASGTAVNEKLFF.

This rearrangement joins TRBV6-1 to TRBJ1-1, with D unclear. The germline V and J ends were trimmed by 6 bases and 3 bases, with 14 bases remaining between them. This CDR3 has 14 amino acids. Germline CDR1 and CDR2: MNHNS and SASEGT. The DNA of the CDR3 is TGTGCCAGCAGAAGAGGGCATTTTGACACTGAAGCTTTCTTT. Translating gives CASRRGHFDTEAFF.

The genes are TRBV5-1 and TRBJ2-7; D gene uncertain. Germline V gene data show CDR1 as SGHRS and CDR2 as YFSETQ. V shed 0 bases and J shed 4 bases, with 8 bases lying between them. This CDR3 is built from 13 residues. CDR3 nucleotides: TGCGCCAGCAGCTTGGGACACGAATACGAGCAGTACTTC. It yields the protein CASSLGHEYEQYF.

This clone was counted only a few times. The rearrangement links TRBV10-3 to TRBJ1-1; a possible D gene is TRBD1 (6 bases). CDR1 ENHRY and CDR2 SYGVKD come from the germline V gene. Trimming took off 6 bases at V and 3 bases at J, with 11 bases between the two ends. The length of the CDR3 is 13 residues. The CDR3 reads CAISLTGDTEAFF. In DNA form, the CDR3 reads TGTGCCATCAGCTTGACAGGCGACACTGAAGCTTTCTTT.

The chain couples TRBV19 to TRBJ2-6; TRBD2 might be the D (6 bases). Per the germline V gene, CDR1 is LNHDA and CDR2 is SQIVND (reference sequence). V was shortened by 2 bases and J by 0 bases, with 14 bases between the two germline ends. The CDR3 covers 18 residues. CDR3 residues: CASSISASASSGANVLTF. The CDR3 coding sequence is TGTGCCAGTAGTATATCGGCTAGCGCGAGCTCTGGGGCCAACGTCCTGACTTTC.

The chain recombines TRBV4-2 with TRBJ2-5; D possibly corresponds to TRBD2 (7 bases). Germline V gene lookup returns CDR1 LGHNA and CDR2 YNFKEQ. This CDR3 spans 16 amino acids. V lost 3 bases to trimming and J lost 5 bases, with 19 bases between them. Here the CDR3 DNA reads TGTGCCAGCAGCCACGATGGGGGGGCGGGAGCCGAGACCCAGTACTTC. This encodes CASSHDGGAGAETQYF.

The chain employs TRBV27 and TRBJ2-7, with D hard to call. CDR3 size: 12 residues. V was pared by 4 bases and J by 1 base, with 5 bases between. Germline CDR1 reads MNHEY; CDR2 reads SMNVEV (reference sequence). CDR3 amino acids: CASSSNSYEQYF. CDR3 nucleotides: TGTGCCAGCAGTTCAAATTCCTACGAGCAGTACTTC.

The genes are TRBV5-6 and TRBJ2-2; D is undetermined. Germline V gene data show CDR1 as SGHDT and CDR2 as YYEEEE. This CDR3 is 16 amino acids long. Trimming stripped 3 bases from V and 3 bases from J, with 15 bases between. The CDR3 sequence is CASSWGFRVDTGELFF. Written as DNA, the CDR3 is TGTGCCAGCAGCTGGGGTTTTCGGGTAGACACCGGGGAGCTGTTTTTT.

This chain connects TRBV5-1 to TRBJ2-1; TRBD1 matches at 7 bases. The CDR3 totals 15 residues. Germline CDR1 and CDR2: SGHRS and YFSETQ. V gave up 0 bases and J gave up 6 bases; unmatched junction bases: 6. DNA for the CDR3: TGCGCCAGCAGCTTGGGATGGGGACAGCCCAATGAGCAGTTCTTC. It encodes CASSLGWGQPNEQFF.

V and J are TRBV4-1 and TRBJ2-5; D perhaps matches TRBD2 (6 bases). Trimming pared 0 bases from V and 5 bases from J, leaving 13 bases between. The CDR3 has 15 amino acids. From germline, CDR1 is MGHRA and CDR2 YSYEKL. CDR3 in amino acids: CASSQDGGDRETQYF. DNA of the CDR3: TGCGCCAGCAGCCAAGATGGAGGGGATCGGGAGACCCAGTACTTC.

The chain links TRBV6-5 to TRBJ2-7; tentative D call: TRBD1 (6 bases). V was cut by 3 bases and J by 9 bases, with 15 bases left in between. This CDR3 region has 13 residues. The V gene's germline CDR1 is MNHEY and CDR2 SVGAGI. The CDR3 bases are TGTGCCAGCAGTTATCAACAGGGTGGCGGGCAGTACTTC. Protein product: CASSYQQGGGQYF.

This clone was counted between two and nine times. The J gene is TRBJ2-7, the V gene TRBV29-1; D gene uncertain. The CDR3 length is 12 residues. Trimming left V 1 base short and J 5 bases short, with 9 bases between. Germline assignment: CDR1 SQVTM and CDR2 ANQGSEA. The CDR3: CSVEGLSNEQYF. The CDR3 DNA reads TGCAGCGTTGAAGGGTTAAGTAACGAGCAGTACTTC.

This clone was seen more than once but under ten times. Other DNA sequences in this specimen translate into the identical CDR3. The rearrangement links TRBV6-5 to TRBJ2-7; the match to TRBD2 covers 14 bases. Per germline, CDR1 MNHEY and CDR2 SVGAGI. V dropped 4 bases and J dropped 3; count of bases not matched to a gene: 5. The CDR3 is 16 amino acids. The CDR3 nucleotides read TGTGCCAGCAGTTCTCCGGGACTAGCGGGAGTCTACGAGCAGTACTTC. Protein: CASSSPGLAGVYEQYF.

The chain employs TRBV7-3 and TRBJ2-1, with 9 bases matching TRBD2. Looked up from germline, CDR1 is SGHTA and CDR2 is FQGTGA. The CDR3 has 18 amino acids. Trimming cost V 0 bases and J 7 bases; bases outside gene matches: 13. The CDR3 spells CASSLTGGGGRARNEQFF. The CDR3 coding sequence is TGTGCCAGCAGCTTAACGGGCGGCGGCGGGAGGGCCAGAAATGAGCAGTTCTTC.